This T cell receptor (beta chain) originates from a study of regulatory T cells in long-lasting Graves disease. Across the study: Graves' disease counted as persistent after over 5 years of antithyroid drugs with positive TSH receptor antibodies. The study, taken as a whole, reports: Newly diagnosed patients shared 966 public clonotypes; persistent patients shared a few thousand.

CDR3-region Arm-PCR and iRepertoire HTBI primers produced the TCR beta libraries. Each CDR3 protein is one row after TCRdb ran MiXCR on the multiplex PCR reads. Of around 450,000 distinct CDR3 sequences in the sample, under 25% were seen once. This clonotype was counted at least ten times. Its specificity is not known. Regarding time point: persistent/refractory GD, antithyroid drugs over 5 years with positive TRAb. Generation of the TCR library employed RNA extracted from PBMCs. This CDR3 comprises 17 residues. J gave up 4 bases and V 5 bases, and 13 bases lay outside the gene matches. Germline V CDR1 and CDR2: SGHAT, FQDESV (reference sequence).

The sequences come from peripheral blood mononuclear cells (PBMCs), collected when the disease was refractory, from a patient treated with antithyroid drugs. V gene TRBV11-1 combines with J gene TRBJ2-7; TRBD1 matches 11 bases. This TCR was recovered from a female donor with Graves disease. The CDR3 nucleotides are TGTGCCAGCAGCAAACGGACAGGGGGCGCTTCGCCGTACGAGCAGTACTTC. Amino acids: CASSKRTGGASPYEQYF.